The clone carrying this TCR beta chain was recorded once. Assay used: immunoSEQ multiplex PCR; TCRdb lists only in-frame clones, some missing. The repertoire holds around 90,000 clones, around four fifths seen once, with 12% in the top ten. V lost 2 bases to trimming and J lost 6 bases; unmatched junction nucleotides: 9. The CDR3 sequence is 15 residues long. Germline V lookup: CDR1 SEHNR, CDR2 FQNEAQ (reference sequence). This sample is part of a study of blood T cell repertoires in COVID-19. Study-wide background: Sites in the United States, Italy and Spain provided acute and convalescent COVID-19 samples.

Specimen: peripheral blood. The TCR was taken from a woman aged 65 to 85 with active or convalescent COVID-19. The genes are TRBV7-9 and TRBJ1-2; 7 bases are shared with TRBD1. The CDR3 reads CASSLSDRVADGYTF. CDR3 coding DNA: TGTGCCAGCAGCTTATCTGACAGGGTGGCGGATGGCTACACCTTC. Based on the CDR3 plus reference TRBV7-9 and TRBJ1-2, the full variable domain is DTGVSQNPRHKITKRGQNVTFRCDPISEHNRLYWYRQTLGQGPEFLTYFQNEAQLEKSRLLSDRFSAERPKGSFSTLEIQRTEQGDSAMYLCASSLSDRVADGYTFGSGTRLTVV.